Below, one T cell receptor (beta chain) is given with its context. The data are from a study of blood T cell repertoires in COVID-19. As for the study in general: PBMCs, B-cell-depleted T cells, or T cells provided the cDNA or gDNA that made up the material.

Per the germline V gene, CDR1 is LNHDA and CDR2 is SQIVND (reference sequence). V lost 4 bases, J lost 2 bases, and 5 bases stayed unmatched. There are 15 residues in the CDR3. The authors' processing: Amplification of reference gene primers was used by the study to estimate nucleated cell counts. Clones were read by immunoSEQ multiplex PCR, and TCRdb kept only the in-frame ones, dropping some. V and J calls and clone size are given by that table; D and trimming were obtained from the DNA. The sample lists 300,000 to 400,000 clones, roughly nine tenths occurring once. Participants came from 20 to 25 US areas, aged about 18 to 100 years. Participants' reported clinical history set cohort assignment.

The rearrangement uses TRBV19 and TRBJ1-1; 9 nucleotides match TRBD1. The sequence came from a man aged 18 to 30 who had recovered from COVID-19. The source material was PBMCs or T cells enriched from blood (not recorded which). The CDR3 loop is CASSTTTGGNTEAFF. In DNA, the CDR3 is TGTGCCAGTAGTACCACAACAGGGGGCAACACTGAAGCTTTCTTT. Based on the CDR3 plus reference TRBV19 and TRBJ1-1, the full variable domain is DGGITQSPKYLFRKEGQNVTLSCEQNLNHDAMYWYRQDPGQGLRLIYYSQIVNDFQKGDIAEGYSVSREKKESFPLTVTSAQKNPTAFYLCASSTTTGGNTEAFFGQGTRLTVV.